These 30 T cell receptor beta chains originate from one sample sequenced in a study of T cell responses to AZD1222 COVID-19 vaccine. Sequencing was performed with immunoSEQ multiplex PCR; in TCRdb, only in-frame clones are kept and a portion is missing. The sample yields around 130,000 clones, over 85% seen once. Sequencing was performed on peripheral blood, taken on day 0 of AZD1222 vaccination. The receptors here all came from an adult in good health.

The chain recombines TRBV27 with TRBJ2-7, with D possibly being TRBD1 (6 bases). Between the trimmed V and J ends, which lost 3 bases and 2 bases, there was a span of 14 bases. Germline-derived CDR1 and CDR2 are MNHEY and SMNVEV (reference sequence). The length of the CDR3 is 15 residues. CDR3 amino acids: CASSFWAGETYEQYF. The CDR3 DNA sequence: TGTGCCAGCAGTTTTTGGGCAGGGGAAACCTACGAGCAGTACTTC.

J is TRBJ2-1 and V is TRBV19; 12 bases fit TRBD2. V shed 6 bases and J 4 bases; nucleotides not matched to a gene: 4. Germline CDR1 LNHDA, CDR2 SQIVND (reference sequence). This CDR3 comprises 15 residues. Here the CDR3 reads CASSLTSGGYNEQFF. The CDR3, as DNA: TGTGCCAGTAGCCTTACTAGCGGGGGGTACAATGAGCAGTTCTTC.

J is TRBJ2-7 and V is TRBV6-1, with 10 positions matching TRBD1. The CDR3 runs 14 residues. Trimming at V came to 1 base and at J to 5 bases, leaving 2 bases not matched to a gene. From germline, CDR1 is MNHNS and CDR2 SASEGT. Here the CDR3 reads CASSEGDRGHEQYF. DNA of the CDR3: TGTGCCAGCAGTGAAGGGGACAGGGGTCACGAGCAGTACTTC.

This clone was observed a few times. This chain joins TRBV7-9 and TRBJ1-2; 7 bases fit TRBD1. The CDR3 consists of 13 residues. Germline CDR1 SEHNR, CDR2 FQNEAQ (reference sequence). Trimming took 8 bases from V and 4 from J; bases not matched to a gene: 7. In DNA, the CDR3 is TGTGCCAGCTCTGGGGACAGAAGCTATGGCTACACCTTC. This codes for CASSGDRSYGYTF.

This rearrangement joins TRBV27 to TRBJ2-6; D is possibly TRBD2 (6 bases). V was clipped by 6 bases and J by 3 bases, with 18 bases between them. The CDR3 runs 17 residues. The germline CDR1 and CDR2 sequences are MNHEY and SMNVEV (reference sequence). CDR3 residues: CASSRGEAYGGANVLTF. CDR3 nucleotides: TGTGCCAGCAGCCGAGGGGAGGCGTACGGTGGGGCCAACGTCCTGACTTTC.

The chain couples TRBV19 to TRBJ2-7; D unclear. V was shortened by 3 bases and J by 3 bases, with 12 bases between the two germline ends. The germline V gene has CDR1 LNHDA and CDR2 SQIVND (reference sequence). This CDR3 is built from 14 residues. The CDR3 sequence is CASSIAGIGYEQYF. In DNA, the CDR3 is TGTGCCAGTAGTATCGCCGGTATCGGCTACGAGCAGTACTTC.

CDR3 bases: TGTGCCAGCAGTACCGGGGCACGGACTGAAGCTTTCTTT. It translates to CASSTGARTEAFF. This chain links TRBV6-5 with TRBJ1-1; D might be TRBD1 (5 bases). V was clipped by 5 bases and J by 5 bases, with 12 bases between them. The CDR3 spans 13 residues. Germline V gene data show CDR1 as MNHEY and CDR2 as SVGAGI.

The chain uses TRBV9 and TRBJ1-3; D unresolved. The CDR3 loop spans 16 amino acids. V shed 2 bases and J shed 0 bases, with 12 bases lying between them. The germline V gene encodes CDR1 SGDLS and CDR2 YYNGEE. The CDR3 is CASSVQESSSGNTIYF. As DNA, the CDR3 is TGTGCCAGCAGCGTCCAGGAGTCGAGCTCTGGAAACACCATATATTTT.

The chain has TRBV28 and TRBJ2-2; 9 positions agree with TRBD2. The CDR3 is 16 amino acids. Trimming removed 3 bases from V and 3 bases from J; junction bases left unmatched: 5. The germline V gene encodes CDR1 MDHEN and CDR2 SYDVKM. The CDR3 is CASSLGGRVDTGELFF. CDR3 nucleotides: TGTGCCAGCAGTTTGGGCGGGAGGGTCGACACCGGGGAGCTGTTTTTT.

The rearrangement joins TRBV7-9 to TRBJ2-7, with D possibly TRBD1 on 6 matching bases. The V gene lost 1 base and the J gene lost 3 bases, with 10 bases spanning the gap. The length of the CDR3 is 14 residues. Germline V gives CDR1 SEHNR, CDR2 FQNEAQ (reference sequence). CDR3 DNA sequence: TGTGCCAGCAGCTTAGAACAGGGAATCTACGAGCAGTACTTC. Translated: CASSLEQGIYEQYF.

This sequence joins TRBV6-5 and TRBJ1-5; D remains unclear. V was clipped by 6 bases and J by 4 bases, with 4 bases between them. CDR1 and CDR2 from the germline V gene are MNHEY and SVGAGI. This CDR3 is 11 amino acids long. CDR3: CASRQNQPQHF. CDR3 DNA sequence: TGTGCCAGCAGACAGAATCAGCCCCAGCATTTT.

This clone was picked up a small number of times. V gene TRBV5-1 combines with J gene TRBJ1-4; D gene uncertain. Germline values: CDR1 SGHRS, CDR2 YFSETQ. Deletions cut 0 bases from V and 7 bases from J, with 7 bases between. This CDR3 spans 13 amino acids. In DNA, the CDR3 is TGCGCCAGCAGCTTGGATCGGCGTGAAAAACTGTTTTTT. This encodes CASSLDRREKLFF.

This clone has just one count. V gene TRBV5-1 combines with J gene TRBJ2-2; possible D gene TRBD1, 7 bases. Trimming cost V 4 bases and J 1 base, with 20 bases left between them. This CDR3 spans 18 amino acids. From germline, CDR1 is SGHRS and CDR2 YFSETQ. The CDR3 DNA sequence: TGCGCCAGCAGCGCAGGGGGGTCAAGGATTATGAACACCGGGGAGCTGTTTTTT. Amino acids: CASSAGGSRIMNTGELFF.

The chain recombines TRBV27 with TRBJ1-2; D gene ambiguous. V was trimmed by 2 bases and J by 3 bases, leaving 7 bases between them. Germline lookup yields CDR1 MNHEY and CDR2 SMNVEV (reference sequence). This CDR3 has 13 residues. CDR3 sequence: CASSLDRYYGYTF. CDR3 DNA sequence: TGTGCCAGCAGTTTAGACCGCTACTATGGCTACACCTTC.

The rearrangement uses TRBV28 and TRBJ2-1; TRBD2 matches 13 bases. CDR1 MDHEN and CDR2 SYDVKM come from the germline V gene. V was pared by 6 bases and J by 7 bases, with 6 bases of the junction left unmatched. The CDR3 spans 15 residues. Here the CDR3 DNA reads TGTGCCAGCAGCCACAGGACTAGCGGGAGTAATGAGCAGTTCTTC. It translates to CASSHRTSGSNEQFF.

The rearrangement joins TRBV19 to TRBJ1-5; 10 nucleotides align to TRBD1. The CDR3 contains 16 residues. In germline, CDR1 is LNHDA, CDR2 SQIVND (reference sequence). J was trimmed by 0 bases and V by 5 bases; bases with no gene match: 4. The CDR3 coding sequence is TGTGCCAGTAGTGAGGGGACAGGGGATAGCAATCAGCCCCAGCATTTT. As protein: CASSEGTGDSNQPQHF.

The chain is built from TRBV4-2 and TRBJ1-3, with no clear D. CDR3 length: 16 amino acids. Germline assignment: CDR1 LGHNA and CDR2 YNFKEQ. With 0 bases removed from V and 0 bases from J, the gap between germline ends came to 9 bases. The CDR3, as DNA: TGTGCCAGCAGCCAAGAACCCCCAGGCTCTGGAAACACCATATATTTT. Its protein product is CASSQEPPGSGNTIYF.

V and J are TRBV10-3 and TRBJ2-2; TRBD1 aligns across 8 bases. CDR3 length: 14 residues. The germline V gene has CDR1 ENHRY and CDR2 SYGVKD. The J segment lost 5 bases and the V segment lost 7 bases, leaving 6 bases of the junction unmatched. The CDR3 sequence: CAITQGAHTGELFF. The DNA of the CDR3 is TGTGCCATCACCCAGGGGGCTCATACCGGGGAGCTGTTTTTT.

This chain connects TRBV7-8 to TRBJ2-7; TRBD1 agrees at 8 bases. The V gene's germline CDR1 is SGHVS and CDR2 FQNEAQ. The CDR3 sequence is 13 residues long. The ends lost 4 bases at V and 3 bases at J; junction bases unmatched: 2. The DNA of the CDR3 is TGTGCCAGCAGCTCGGACAGGGTCTACGAGCAGTACTTC. Translated: CASSSDRVYEQYF. Full variable domain (outside the CDR3, taken from reference TRBV7-8 and TRBJ2-7): GAGVSQSPRYKVAKRGQDVALRCDPISGHVSLFWYQQALGQGPEFLTYFQNEAQLDKSGLPSDRFFAERPEGSVSTLKIQRTQQEDSAVYLCASSSDRVYEQYFGPGTRLTVT.

The chain uses TRBV2 and TRBJ1-2; D unresolved. Germline assignment: CDR1 SNHLY and CDR2 FYNNEI. V lost 6 bases and J lost 6, with 17 bases in between. The CDR3 has 14 residues. Here the CDR3 reads CASSDPWAEDGYTF. The CDR3 bases are TGTGCCAGCAGCGACCCGTGGGCGGAGGATGGCTACACCTTC.

The gene calls are TRBV30 and TRBJ1-1; no reliable D call. CDR3 length: 12 amino acids. Trimming took 3 bases from V and 2 from J, leaving 7 bases between them. Germline CDR1 reads GTSNPN; CDR2 reads SVGIG (reference sequence). Written as DNA, the CDR3 is TGTGCCTGGAGGGGGTCTAACACTGAAGCTTTCTTT. It yields the protein CAWRGSNTEAFF.

This chain joins TRBV6-1 and TRBJ1-1, with D possibly being TRBD1 (6 bases). The germline CDR1 and CDR2 sequences are MNHNS and SASEGT. This CDR3 comprises 16 residues. Trimming left V 2 bases short and J 3 bases short, with 16 bases between. Here the CDR3 reads CASSEIAGRGDTEAFF. The CDR3 DNA reads as TGTGCCAGCAGTGAAATCGCGGGCAGGGGTGACACTGAAGCTTTCTTT.

The chain is built from TRBV19 and TRBJ1-2; perhaps TRBD1 as D (5 bases). V lost 4 bases to trimming and J lost 2 bases, with 8 bases between them. CDR3 length: 13 amino acids. In germline, CDR1 is LNHDA, CDR2 SQIVND (reference sequence). The CDR3 sequence is CASSTGRNYGYTF. CDR3 nucleotides: TGTGCCAGTAGTACGGGGCGGAACTATGGCTACACCTTC.

The V and J genes are TRBV28 and TRBJ1-1, with D maybe TRBD1 (6 bases). CDR1 and CDR2 (germline): MDHEN, SYDVKM. V shed 4 bases and J shed 6 bases, with 9 bases lying between them. CDR3 length: 12 amino acids. CDR3 sequence (DNA): TGTGCCAGCAGTTCAGGGGTTTCTGAAGCTTTCTTT. This gives the protein CASSSGVSEAFF.

The gene calls are TRBV11-2 and TRBJ1-1, with TRBD1 matching 9 bases. The CDR3 has 15 amino acids. Germline trimming cut 5 bases from V and 0 bases from J; bases unmatched to any gene: 4. Germline V gene lookup returns CDR1 SGHAT and CDR2 FQNNGV. CDR3 loop: CASSPRTGVNTEAFF. The CDR3 nucleotides are TGTGCCAGCAGCCCCCGGACAGGGGTGAACACTGAAGCTTTCTTT.

This sequence joins TRBV13 and TRBJ2-5; 9 bases match TRBD2. Germline V gene lookup returns CDR1 PRHDT and CDR2 FYEKMQ (reference sequence). The CDR3 has 17 amino acids. The V gene end was trimmed by 3 bases and the J gene end by 6 bases; junction bases not matched to a gene: 14. The CDR3 DNA reads TGTGCCAGCAGCTTTCGACCCAGAGCGGGGGGTAGGAAGACCCAGTACTTC. Translated, it gives CASSFRPRAGGRKTQYF.

The rearrangement joins TRBV16 to TRBJ1-1; D is perhaps TRBD1 (5 bases). Looked up from germline, CDR1 is KGHSY and CDR2 is FQNENV. Trimming stripped 4 bases from V and 7 bases from J, with 13 bases between. The CDR3 totals 13 residues. The CDR3 DNA is TGTGCCAGCAGCCCAATCACAGGAGTTGAAGCTTTCTTT. Translated, it gives CASSPITGVEAFF. The full variable domain, rest sourced from reference TRBV16 and TRBJ1-1, is GEEVAQTPKHLVRGEGQKAKLYCAPIKGHSYVFWYQQVLKNEFKFLISFQNENVFDETGMPKERFSAKCLPNSPCSLEIQATKLEDSAVYFCASSPITGVEAFFGQGTRLTVV.

The chain couples TRBV7-6 to TRBJ2-3; TRBD1 matches at 9 bases. The CDR3 is 15 residues long. Per germline, CDR1 SGHVS and CDR2 FNYEAQ. V lost 5 bases to trimming and J lost 4 bases; unmatched junction nucleotides: 7. CDR3 sequence: CASSLRTGVPDTQYF. As DNA, the CDR3 is TGTGCCAGCAGCCTACGGACAGGGGTTCCAGATACGCAGTATTTT.

This chain joins TRBV19 and TRBJ1-1, with 12 bases that match TRBD1. The germline V gene encodes CDR1 LNHDA and CDR2 SQIVND (reference sequence). V shed 7 bases, J shed 6 bases, and the junction held 6 bases outside the gene matches. The CDR3 contains 14 residues. For the CDR3, the DNA is TGTGCCAGTAACCTCGGGACAGGGGGCTCTGAAGCTTTCTTT. Its protein is CASNLGTGGSEAFF.

V and J are TRBV2 and TRBJ2-3; 9 nucleotides agree with TRBD2. J gave up 5 bases and V 1 base, and 7 bases lay outside the gene matches. This CDR3 comprises 16 residues. The germline CDR1 and CDR2 sequences are SNHLY and FYNNEI. Here the CDR3 reads CASSEEVAGAGDTQYF. CDR3 bases: TGTGCCAGCAGTGAAGAAGTAGCGGGGGCCGGAGATACGCAGTATTTT. The full variable domain, in which reference TRBV2 and TRBJ2-3 provide the parts outside the CDR3, is EPEVTQTPSHQVTQMGQEVILRCVPISNHLYFYWYRQILGQKVEFLVSFYNNEISEKSEIFDDQFSVERPDGSNFTLKIRSTKLEDSAMYFCASSEEVAGAGDTQYFGPGTRLTVL.